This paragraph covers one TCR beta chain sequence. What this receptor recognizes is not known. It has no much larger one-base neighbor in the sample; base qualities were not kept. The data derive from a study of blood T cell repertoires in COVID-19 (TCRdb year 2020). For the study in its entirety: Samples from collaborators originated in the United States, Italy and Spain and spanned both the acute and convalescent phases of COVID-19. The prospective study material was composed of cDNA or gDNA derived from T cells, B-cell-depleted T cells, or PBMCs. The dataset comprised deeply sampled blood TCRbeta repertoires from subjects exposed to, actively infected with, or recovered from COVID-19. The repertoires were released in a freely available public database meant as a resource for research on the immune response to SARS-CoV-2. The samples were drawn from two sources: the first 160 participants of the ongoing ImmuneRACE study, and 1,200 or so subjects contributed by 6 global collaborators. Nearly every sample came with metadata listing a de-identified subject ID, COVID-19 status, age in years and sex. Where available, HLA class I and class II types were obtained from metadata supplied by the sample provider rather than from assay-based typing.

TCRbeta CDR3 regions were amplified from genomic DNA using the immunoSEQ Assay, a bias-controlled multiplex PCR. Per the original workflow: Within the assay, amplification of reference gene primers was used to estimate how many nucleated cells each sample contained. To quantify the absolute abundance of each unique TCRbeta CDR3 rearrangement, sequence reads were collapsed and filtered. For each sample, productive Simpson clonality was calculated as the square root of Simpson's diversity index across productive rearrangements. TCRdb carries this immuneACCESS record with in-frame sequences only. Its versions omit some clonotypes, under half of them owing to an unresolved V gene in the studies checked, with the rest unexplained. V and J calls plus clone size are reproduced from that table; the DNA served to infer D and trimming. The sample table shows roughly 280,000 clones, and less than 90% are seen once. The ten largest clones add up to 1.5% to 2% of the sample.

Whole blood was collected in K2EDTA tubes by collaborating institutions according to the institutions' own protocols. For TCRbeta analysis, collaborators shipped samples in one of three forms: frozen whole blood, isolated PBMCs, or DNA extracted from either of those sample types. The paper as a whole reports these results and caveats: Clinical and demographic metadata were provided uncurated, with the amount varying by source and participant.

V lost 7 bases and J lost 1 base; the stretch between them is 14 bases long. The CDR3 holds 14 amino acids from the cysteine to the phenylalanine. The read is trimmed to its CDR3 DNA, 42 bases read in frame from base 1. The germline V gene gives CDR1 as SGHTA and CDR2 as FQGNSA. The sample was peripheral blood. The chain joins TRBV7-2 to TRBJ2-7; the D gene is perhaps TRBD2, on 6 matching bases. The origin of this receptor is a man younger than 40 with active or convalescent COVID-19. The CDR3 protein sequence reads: CASTVTGSSYEQYF. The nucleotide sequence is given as TGTGCCAGCACCGTCACCGGGAGTTCCTACGAGCAGTACTTC.